This TCR beta chain was identified in a study of T cells after yellow fever vaccination. TCRdb ran MiXCR on the 5' RACE reads and lists one entry per CDR3 protein. Seen here are about 370,000 distinct CDR3 sequences, 11% observed once, and the top ten hold less than 20%. The V gene lost 4 bases and the J gene lost 5 bases, with 17 bases spanning the gap. CDR3 length: 15 residues. The germline V gene encodes CDR1 MNHNS and CDR2 SASEGT. This rearrangement joins TRBV6-1 to TRBJ2-5; D is possibly TRBD2 (7 bases). This sample comprised PBMCs, obtained on the day of the first yellow fever vaccination. This TCR was recovered from a man aged 18 to 35 who received the YFV17D yellow fever vaccine. As DNA, the CDR3 is TGTGCCAGCAGTGGCCCCGGGGGGCGTAGGGAGACCCAGTACTTC. Translated, it gives CASSGPGGRRETQYF.